The T cell receptor beta chain under discussion was sequenced for a study of CD8+ T cells in alopecia areata. Study summary: The investigators scored severity in treated patients by the percentage of affected scalp area.

Per the germline V gene, CDR1 is SGDLS and CDR2 is YYNGEE. With 0 bases removed from V and 4 bases from J, the gap between germline ends came to 10 bases. The CDR3 has 14 amino acids. The treatment here: oral pan-JAK inhibitor, 5-10 mg twice daily. PBMCs were stained for CD3, CD4 and CD8, and CD4+ and CD8+ T cells were sorted. Following RNA extraction, reverse transcription yielded cDNA that acted as the sequencing template. The repertoire was sequenced with immunoSEQ multiplex PCR; TCRdb's copy has only in-frame clones and lacks some. Of about 190,000 clones listed, 64% were seen once; the top ten hold around 4.2%.

This receptor was identified in a human donor with alopecia areata. The sample in question was CD4+ T cells sorted from blood, obtained at week 4, from a patient treated with tofacitinib. The chain recombines TRBV9 with TRBJ1-2; D ambiguous. The chain's CDR3 is CASSVGVGLYGYTF. The DNA of the CDR3 is TGTGCCAGCAGCGTAGGGGTAGGACTCTATGGCTACACCTTC.